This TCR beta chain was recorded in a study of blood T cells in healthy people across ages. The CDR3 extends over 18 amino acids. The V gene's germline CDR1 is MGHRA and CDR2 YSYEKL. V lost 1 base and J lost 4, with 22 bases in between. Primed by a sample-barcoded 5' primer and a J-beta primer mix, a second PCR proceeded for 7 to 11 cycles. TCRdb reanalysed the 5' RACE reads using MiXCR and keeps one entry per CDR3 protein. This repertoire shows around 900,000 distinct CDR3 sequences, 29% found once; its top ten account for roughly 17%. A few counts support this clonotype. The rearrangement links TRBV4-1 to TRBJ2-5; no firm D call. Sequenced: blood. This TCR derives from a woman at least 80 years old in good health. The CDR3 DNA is TGCGCCAGCAGCCAAGTAAAGTTACCTGGGCGGTTTGTAGAGACCCAGTACTTC. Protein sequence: CASSQVKLPGRFVETQYF.